This TCR beta chain is from a study of blood T cell repertoires in COVID-19. About the research overall: Nucleic acid was either cDNA or gDNA, and it came from T cells, B-cell-depleted T cells, or PBMCs.

In the original workflow: Nucleated cell counts were estimated from reference gene primer amplification. Some clones are missing from TCRdb's copy, which holds only in-frame ones; the method was immunoSEQ multiplex PCR. Clone size and the V and J calls come from that table; the DNA yielded D and trimming. The table includes just over 250,000 clones, approximately 79% detected once. V gave up 7 bases and J gave up 6 bases; unmatched junction bases: 10. This CDR3 contains 15 residues. Germline V gene sequence: CDR1 LNHDA, CDR2 SQIVND (reference sequence). There are a few counts of this clone. V and J are TRBV19 and TRBJ1-5; TRBD1 agrees at 9 bases. The receptor's source is a man aged 30 to 45 with acute COVID-19. The sequenced material came from PBMCs or T cells enriched from blood (not recorded which). In nucleotides, the CDR3 is TGTGCCAGTACCCCAGAGGGGACAGGGCGTCAGCCCCAGCATTTT. Encoded protein: CASTPEGTGRQPQHF.